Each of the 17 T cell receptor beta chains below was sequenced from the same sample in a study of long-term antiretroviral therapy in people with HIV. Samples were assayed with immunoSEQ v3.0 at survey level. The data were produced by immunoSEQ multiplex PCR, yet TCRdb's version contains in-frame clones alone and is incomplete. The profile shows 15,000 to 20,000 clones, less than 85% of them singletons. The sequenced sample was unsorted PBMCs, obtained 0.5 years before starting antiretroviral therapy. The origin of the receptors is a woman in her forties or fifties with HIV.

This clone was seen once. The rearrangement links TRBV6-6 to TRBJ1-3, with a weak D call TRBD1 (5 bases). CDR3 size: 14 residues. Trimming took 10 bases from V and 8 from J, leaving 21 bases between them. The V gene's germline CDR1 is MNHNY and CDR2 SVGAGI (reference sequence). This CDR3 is CATGRQELGDTIYF. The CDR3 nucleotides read TGTGCCACAGGTCGGCAGGAGCTAGGGGACACCATATATTTT.

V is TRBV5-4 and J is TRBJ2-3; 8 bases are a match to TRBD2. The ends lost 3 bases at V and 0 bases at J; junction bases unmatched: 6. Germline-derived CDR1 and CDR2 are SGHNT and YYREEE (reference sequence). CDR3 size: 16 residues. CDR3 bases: TGTGCCAGCAGCTACCGCGGGGGGTCTAGCACAGATACGCAGTATTTT. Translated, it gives CASSYRGGSSTDTQYF.

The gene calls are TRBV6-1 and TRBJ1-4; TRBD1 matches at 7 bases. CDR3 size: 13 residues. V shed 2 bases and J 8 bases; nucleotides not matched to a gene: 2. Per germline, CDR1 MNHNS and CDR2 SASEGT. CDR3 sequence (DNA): TGTGCCAGCAGTGAAACAGGGGACGAAAAACTGTTTTTT. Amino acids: CASSETGDEKLFF.

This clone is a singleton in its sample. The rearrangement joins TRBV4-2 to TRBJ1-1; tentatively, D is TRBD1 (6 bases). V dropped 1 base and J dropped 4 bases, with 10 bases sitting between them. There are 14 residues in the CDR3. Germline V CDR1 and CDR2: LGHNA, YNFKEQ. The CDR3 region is CASSQVDSPTEAFF. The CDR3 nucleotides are TGTGCCAGCAGCCAAGTGGACAGTCCCACTGAAGCTTTCTTT.

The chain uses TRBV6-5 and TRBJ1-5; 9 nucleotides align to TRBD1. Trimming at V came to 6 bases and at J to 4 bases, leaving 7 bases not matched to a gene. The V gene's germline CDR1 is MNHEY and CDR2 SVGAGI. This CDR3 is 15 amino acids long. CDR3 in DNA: TGTGCCAGCAGGGGGACAGGGAGGGGGAATCAGCCCCAGCATTTT. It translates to CASRGTGRGNQPQHF.

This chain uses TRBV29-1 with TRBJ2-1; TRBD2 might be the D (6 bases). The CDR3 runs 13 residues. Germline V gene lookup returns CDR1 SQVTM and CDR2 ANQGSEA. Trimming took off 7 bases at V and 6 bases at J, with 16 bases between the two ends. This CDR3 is CSGLDVVPNEQFF. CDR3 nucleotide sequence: TGCAGCGGACTAGACGTTGTTCCCAATGAGCAGTTCTTC.

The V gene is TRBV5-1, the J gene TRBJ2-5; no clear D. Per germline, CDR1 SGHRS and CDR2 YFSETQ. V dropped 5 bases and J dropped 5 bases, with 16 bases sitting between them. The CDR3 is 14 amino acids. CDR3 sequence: CASSFTDPRETQYF. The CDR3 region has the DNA TGCGCCAGCAGTTTCACGGATCCCAGGGAGACCCAGTACTTC. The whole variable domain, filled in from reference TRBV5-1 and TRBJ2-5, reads KAGVTQTPRYLIKTRGQQVTLSCSPISGHRSVSWYQQTPGQGLQFLFEYFSETQRNKGNFPGRFSGRQFSNSRSEMNVSTLELGDSALYLCASSFTDPRETQYFGPGTRLLVL.

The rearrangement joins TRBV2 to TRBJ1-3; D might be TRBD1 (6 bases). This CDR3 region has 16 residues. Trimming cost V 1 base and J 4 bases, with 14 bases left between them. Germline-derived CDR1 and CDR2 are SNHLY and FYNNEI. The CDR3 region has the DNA TGTGCCAGCAGTGAAGGGGCAGGGGTGACAGGAAACACCATATATTTT. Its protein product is CASSEGAGVTGNTIYF.

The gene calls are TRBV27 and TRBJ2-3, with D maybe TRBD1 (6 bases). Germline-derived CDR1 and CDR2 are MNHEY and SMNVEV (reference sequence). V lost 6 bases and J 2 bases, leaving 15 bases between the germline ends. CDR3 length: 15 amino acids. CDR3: CASSRTTGPTDTQYF. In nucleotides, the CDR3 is TGTGCCAGCAGCCGCACGACAGGCCCCACAGATACGCAGTATTTT.

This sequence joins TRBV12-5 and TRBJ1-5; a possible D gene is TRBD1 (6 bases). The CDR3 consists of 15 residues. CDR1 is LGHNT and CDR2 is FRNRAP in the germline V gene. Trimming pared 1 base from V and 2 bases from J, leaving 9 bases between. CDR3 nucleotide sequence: TGTGCTAGTGGTTTGGACAGGGCTGGCAATCAGCCCCAGCATTTT. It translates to CASGLDRAGNQPQHF. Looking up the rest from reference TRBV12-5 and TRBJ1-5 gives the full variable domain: DARVTQTPRHKVTEMGQEVTMRCQPILGHNTVFWYRQTMMQGLELLAYFRNRAPLDDSGMPKDRFSAEMPDATLATLKIQPSEPRDSAVYFCASGLDRAGNQPQHFGDGTRLSIL.

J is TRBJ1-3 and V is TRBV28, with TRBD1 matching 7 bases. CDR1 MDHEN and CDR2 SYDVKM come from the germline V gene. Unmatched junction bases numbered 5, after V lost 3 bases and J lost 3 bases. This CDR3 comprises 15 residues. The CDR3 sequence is CASSFPQGYGNTIYF. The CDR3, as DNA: TGTGCCAGCAGTTTCCCACAGGGGTATGGAAACACCATATATTTT.

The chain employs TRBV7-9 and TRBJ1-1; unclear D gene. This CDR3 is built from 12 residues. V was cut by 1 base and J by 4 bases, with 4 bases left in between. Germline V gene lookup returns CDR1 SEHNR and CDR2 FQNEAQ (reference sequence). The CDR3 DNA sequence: TGTGCCAGCAGCTTAGGTAGCACTGAAGCTTTCTTT. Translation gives CASSLGSTEAFF.

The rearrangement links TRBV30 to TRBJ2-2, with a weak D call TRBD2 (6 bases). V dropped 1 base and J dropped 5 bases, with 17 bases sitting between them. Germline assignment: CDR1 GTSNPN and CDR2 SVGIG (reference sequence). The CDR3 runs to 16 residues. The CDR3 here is CAWSDPWRGETGELFF. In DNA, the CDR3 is TGTGCCTGGAGTGACCCCTGGAGGGGTGAGACCGGGGAGCTGTTTTTT.

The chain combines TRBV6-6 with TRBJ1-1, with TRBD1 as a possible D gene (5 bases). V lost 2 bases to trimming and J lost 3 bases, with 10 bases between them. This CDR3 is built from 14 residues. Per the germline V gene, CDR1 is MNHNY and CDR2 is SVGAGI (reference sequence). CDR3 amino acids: CASSYRQGDTEAFF. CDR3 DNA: TGTGCCAGCAGTTACAGGCAGGGTGACACTGAAGCTTTCTTT.

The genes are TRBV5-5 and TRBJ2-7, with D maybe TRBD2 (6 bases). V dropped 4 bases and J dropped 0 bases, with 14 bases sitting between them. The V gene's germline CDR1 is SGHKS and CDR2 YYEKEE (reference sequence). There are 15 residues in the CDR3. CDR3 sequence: CASSGGTVSSYEQYV. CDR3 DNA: TGTGCCAGCAGCGGCGGGACGGTCAGCTCCTACGAGCAGTACGTC.

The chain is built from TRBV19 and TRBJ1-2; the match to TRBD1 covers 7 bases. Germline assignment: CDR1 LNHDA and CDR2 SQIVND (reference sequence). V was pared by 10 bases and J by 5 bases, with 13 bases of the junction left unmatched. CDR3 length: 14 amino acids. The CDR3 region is CATKAGGGPYGYTF. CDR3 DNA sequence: TGTGCCACCAAAGCAGGGGGTGGGCCTTATGGCTACACCTTC.

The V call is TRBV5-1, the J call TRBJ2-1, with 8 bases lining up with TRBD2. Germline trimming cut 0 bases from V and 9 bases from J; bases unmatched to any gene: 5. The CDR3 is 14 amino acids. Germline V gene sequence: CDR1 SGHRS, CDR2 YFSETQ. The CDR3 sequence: CASSLGSGEGEQFF. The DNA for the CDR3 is TGCGCCAGCAGCTTGGGTAGCGGGGAGGGTGAGCAGTTCTTC.